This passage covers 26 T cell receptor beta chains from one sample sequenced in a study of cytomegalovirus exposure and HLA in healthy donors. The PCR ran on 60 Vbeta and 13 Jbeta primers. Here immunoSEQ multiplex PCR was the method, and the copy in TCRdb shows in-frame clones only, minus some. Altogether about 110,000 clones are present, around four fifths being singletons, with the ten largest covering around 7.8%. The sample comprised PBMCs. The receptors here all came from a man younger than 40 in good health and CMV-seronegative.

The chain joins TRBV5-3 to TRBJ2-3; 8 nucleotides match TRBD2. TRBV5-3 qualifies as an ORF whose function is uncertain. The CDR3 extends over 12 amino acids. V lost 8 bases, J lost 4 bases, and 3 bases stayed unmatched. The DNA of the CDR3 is TGTGCCAGCGGGAGGGCCCCAGATACGCAGTATTTT. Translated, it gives CASGRAPDTQYF.

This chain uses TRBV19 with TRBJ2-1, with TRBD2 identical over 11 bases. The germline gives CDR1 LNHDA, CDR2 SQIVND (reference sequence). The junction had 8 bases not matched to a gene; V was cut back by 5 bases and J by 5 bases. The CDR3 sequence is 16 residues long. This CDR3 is CASSRHISGRDNEQFF. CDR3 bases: TGTGCCAGTAGTCGCCACATTAGCGGGAGGGACAATGAGCAGTTCTTC.

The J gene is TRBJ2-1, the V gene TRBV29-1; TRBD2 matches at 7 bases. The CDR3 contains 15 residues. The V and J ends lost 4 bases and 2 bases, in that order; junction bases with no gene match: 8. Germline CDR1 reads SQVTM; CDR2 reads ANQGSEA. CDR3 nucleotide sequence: TGCAGCGTTGCTTTGCGGGGGTTCACCTACAATGAGCAGTTCTTC. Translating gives CSVALRGFTYNEQFF.

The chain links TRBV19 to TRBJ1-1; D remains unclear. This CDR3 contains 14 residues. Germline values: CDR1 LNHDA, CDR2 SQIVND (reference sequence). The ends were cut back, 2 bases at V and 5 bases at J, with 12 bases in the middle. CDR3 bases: TGTGCCAGTAGTATAACCCCGGGGAGGACTGAAGCTTTCTTT. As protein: CASSITPGRTEAFF.

As DNA, the CDR3 is TGTGCCAGCAGCTTTGGGGCCTGGACTGAAGCTTTCTTT. Protein product: CASSFGAWTEAFF. The chain employs TRBV7-9 and TRBJ1-1; possibly TRBD1 for D (5 bases). CDR1 and CDR2 (germline): SEHNR, FQNEAQ (reference sequence). The CDR3 has 13 amino acids. Trimming left V 3 bases short and J 5 bases short, with 10 bases between.

The CDR3 bases are TGCGCCAGCAGCTCGTCCAGGGGGCTAGGCGGCTACACCTTC. Its protein product is CASSSSRGLGGYTF. The V gene is TRBV5-1, the J gene TRBJ1-2; 8 bases are shared with TRBD1. The CDR3 has 14 residues. Germline lookup yields CDR1 SGHRS and CDR2 YFSETQ. J was trimmed by 8 bases and V by 3 bases; bases with no gene match: 9.

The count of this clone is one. This CDR3 is CASADRSNTGELFF. The CDR3 bases are TGTGCCAGCGCTGACAGGTCGAACACCGGGGAGCTGTTTTTT. The chain couples TRBV9 to TRBJ2-2, with a weak D call TRBD1 (6 bases). The CDR3 totals 14 residues. CDR1 and CDR2 (germline): SGDLS, YYNGEE. V was pared by 7 bases and J by 0 bases, with 10 bases between.

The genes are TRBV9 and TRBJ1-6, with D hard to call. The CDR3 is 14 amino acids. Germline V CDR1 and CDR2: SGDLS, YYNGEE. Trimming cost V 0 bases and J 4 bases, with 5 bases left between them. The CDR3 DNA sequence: TGTGCCAGCAGCGTAGCTCTTTATAATTCACCCCTCCACTTT. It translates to CASSVALYNSPLHF.

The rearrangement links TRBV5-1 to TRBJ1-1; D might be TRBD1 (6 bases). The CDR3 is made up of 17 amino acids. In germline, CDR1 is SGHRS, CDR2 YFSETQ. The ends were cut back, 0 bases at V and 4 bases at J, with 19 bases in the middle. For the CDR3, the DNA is TGCGCCAGCAGCTTGGTCGCGACAGGTACCATGACCACTGAAGCTTTCTTT. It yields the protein CASSLVATGTMTTEAFF. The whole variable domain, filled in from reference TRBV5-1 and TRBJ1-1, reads KAGVTQTPRYLIKTRGQQVTLSCSPISGHRSVSWYQQTPGQGLQFLFEYFSETQRNKGNFPGRFSGRQFSNSRSEMNVSTLELGDSALYLCASSLVATGTMTTEAFFGQGTRLTVV.

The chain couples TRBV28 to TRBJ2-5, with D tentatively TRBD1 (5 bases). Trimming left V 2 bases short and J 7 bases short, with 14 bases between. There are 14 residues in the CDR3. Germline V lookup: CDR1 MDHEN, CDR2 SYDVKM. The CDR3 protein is CASSLPQGLGTQYF. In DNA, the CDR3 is TGTGCCAGCAGTTTACCGCAGGGCCTTGGGACCCAGTACTTC.

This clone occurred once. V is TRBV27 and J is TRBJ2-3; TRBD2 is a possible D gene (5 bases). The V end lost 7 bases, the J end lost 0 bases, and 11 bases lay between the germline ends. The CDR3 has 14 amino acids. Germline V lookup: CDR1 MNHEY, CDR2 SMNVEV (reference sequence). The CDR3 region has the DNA TGTGCCAGCAACCCCTCGGGGAGCACAGATACGCAGTATTTT. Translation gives CASNPSGSTDTQYF.

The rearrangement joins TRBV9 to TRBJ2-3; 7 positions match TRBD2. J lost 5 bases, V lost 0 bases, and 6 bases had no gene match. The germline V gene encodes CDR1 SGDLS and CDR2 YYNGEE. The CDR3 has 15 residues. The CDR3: CASSVAPGGEDTQYF. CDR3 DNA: TGTGCCAGCAGCGTAGCCCCGGGGGGAGAAGATACGCAGTATTTT.

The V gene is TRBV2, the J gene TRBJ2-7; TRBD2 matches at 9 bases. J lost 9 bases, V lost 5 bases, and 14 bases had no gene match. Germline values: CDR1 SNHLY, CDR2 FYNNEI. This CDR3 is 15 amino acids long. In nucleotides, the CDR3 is TGTGCCAGCAGTCCGTCGACTAGCGGATTACGAGGGCAGTACTTC. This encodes CASSPSTSGLRGQYF.

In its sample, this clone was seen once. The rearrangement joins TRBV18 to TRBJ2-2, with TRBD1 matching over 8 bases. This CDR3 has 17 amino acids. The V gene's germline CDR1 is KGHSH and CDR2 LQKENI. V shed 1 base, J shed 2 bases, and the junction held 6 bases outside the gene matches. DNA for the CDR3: TGTGCCAGCTCACCACTCGGGACAGGCGGTAACACCGGGGAGCTGTTTTTT. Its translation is CASSPLGTGGNTGELFF. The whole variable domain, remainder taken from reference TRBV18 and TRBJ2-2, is NAGVMQNPRHLVRRRGQEARLRCSPMKGHSHVYWYRQLPEEGLKFMVYLQKENIIDESGMPKERFSAEFPKEGPSILRIQQVVRGDSAAYFCASSPLGTGGNTGELFFGEGSRLTVL.

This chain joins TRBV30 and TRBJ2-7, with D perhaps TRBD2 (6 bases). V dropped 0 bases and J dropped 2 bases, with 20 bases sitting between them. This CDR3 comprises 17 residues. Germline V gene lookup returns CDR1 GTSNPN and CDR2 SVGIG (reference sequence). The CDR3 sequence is CAWSVSERGPGAYEQYF. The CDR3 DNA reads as TGTGCCTGGAGTGTAAGCGAAAGGGGACCGGGGGCCTACGAGCAGTACTTC.

This CDR3 is CSGKNRDGDTEAFF. The DNA of the CDR3 is TGCAGCGGGAAAAACAGGGACGGGGACACTGAAGCTTTCTTT. This rearrangement joins TRBV29-1 to TRBJ1-1; TRBD1 is a possible D gene (6 bases). This CDR3 spans 14 amino acids. Trimming stripped 7 bases from V and 3 bases from J, with 18 bases between. Per the germline V gene, CDR1 is SQVTM and CDR2 is ANQGSEA.

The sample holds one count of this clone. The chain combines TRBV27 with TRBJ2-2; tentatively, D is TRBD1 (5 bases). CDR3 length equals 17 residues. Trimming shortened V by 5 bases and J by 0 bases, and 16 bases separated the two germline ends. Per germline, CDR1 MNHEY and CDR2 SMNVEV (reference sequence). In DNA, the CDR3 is TGTGCCAGCAGTCCCGGCGGCAGGGCCGCGAACACCGGGGAGCTGTTTTTT. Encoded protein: CASSPGGRAANTGELFF.

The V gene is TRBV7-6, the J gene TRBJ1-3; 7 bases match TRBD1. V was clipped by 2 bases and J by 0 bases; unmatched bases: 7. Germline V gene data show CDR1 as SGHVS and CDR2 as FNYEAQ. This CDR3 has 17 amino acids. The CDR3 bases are TGTGCCAGCAGCTTATATTGGGACAGCCCCTCTGGAAACACCATATATTTT. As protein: CASSLYWDSPSGNTIYF.

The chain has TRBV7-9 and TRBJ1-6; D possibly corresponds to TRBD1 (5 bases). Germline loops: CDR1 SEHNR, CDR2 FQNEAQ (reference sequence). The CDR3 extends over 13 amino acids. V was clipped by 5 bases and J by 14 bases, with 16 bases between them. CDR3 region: CASSTEQGRSLHF. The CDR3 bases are TGTGCCAGCAGCACCGAGCAGGGTAGGTCCCTCCACTTT.

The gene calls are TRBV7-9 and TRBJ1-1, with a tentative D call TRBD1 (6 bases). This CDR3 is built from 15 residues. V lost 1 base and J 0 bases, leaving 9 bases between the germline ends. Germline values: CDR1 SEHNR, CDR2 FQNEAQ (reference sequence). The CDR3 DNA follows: TGTGCCAGCAGCTTAGACCAGGGGATGAACACTGAAGCTTTCTTT. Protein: CASSLDQGMNTEAFF.

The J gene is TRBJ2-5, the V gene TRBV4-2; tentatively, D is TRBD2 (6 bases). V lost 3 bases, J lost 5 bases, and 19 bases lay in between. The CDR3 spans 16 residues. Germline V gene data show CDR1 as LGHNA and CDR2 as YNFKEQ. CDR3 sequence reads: CASSQGGEGAQETQYF. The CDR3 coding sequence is TGTGCCAGCAGCCAGGGGGGTGAAGGGGCTCAGGAGACCCAGTACTTC.

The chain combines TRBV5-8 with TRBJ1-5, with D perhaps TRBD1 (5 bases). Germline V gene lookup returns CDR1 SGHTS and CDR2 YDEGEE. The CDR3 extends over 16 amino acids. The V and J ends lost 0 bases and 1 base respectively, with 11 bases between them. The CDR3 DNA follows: TGTGCCAGCAGCTTGGGCCAGGGCTTGAGCAATCAGCCCCAGCATTTT. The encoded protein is CASSLGQGLSNQPQHF.

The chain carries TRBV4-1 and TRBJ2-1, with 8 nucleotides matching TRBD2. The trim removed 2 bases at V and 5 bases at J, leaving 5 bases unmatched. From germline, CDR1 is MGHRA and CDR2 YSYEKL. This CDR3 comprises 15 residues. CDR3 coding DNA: TGCGCCAGCAGCCAAAGGACTAGCCAGGACAATGAGCAGTTCTTC. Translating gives CASSQRTSQDNEQFF.

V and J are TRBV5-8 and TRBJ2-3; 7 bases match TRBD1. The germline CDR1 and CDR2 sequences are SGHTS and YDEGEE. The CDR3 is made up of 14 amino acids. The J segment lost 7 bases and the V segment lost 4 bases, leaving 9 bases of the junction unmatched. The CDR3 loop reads CASSPDRYTNTQYF. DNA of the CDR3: TGTGCCAGCAGCCCGGACAGGTACACGAATACGCAGTATTTT.

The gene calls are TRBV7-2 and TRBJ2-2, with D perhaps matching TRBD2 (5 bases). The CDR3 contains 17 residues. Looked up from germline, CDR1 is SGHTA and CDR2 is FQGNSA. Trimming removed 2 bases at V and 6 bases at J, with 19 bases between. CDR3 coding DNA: TGTGCCAGCAGCTTAACTAGTAAATTTGCTTTCTCCGGGGAGCTGTTTTTT. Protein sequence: CASSLTSKFAFSGELFF. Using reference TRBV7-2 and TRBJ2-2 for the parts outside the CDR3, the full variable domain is GAGVSQSPSNKVTEKGKDVELRCDPISGHTALYWYRQSLGQGLEFLIYFQGNSAPDKSGLPSDRFSAERTGGSVSTLTIQRTQQEDSAVYLCASSLTSKFAFSGELFFGEGSRLTVL.

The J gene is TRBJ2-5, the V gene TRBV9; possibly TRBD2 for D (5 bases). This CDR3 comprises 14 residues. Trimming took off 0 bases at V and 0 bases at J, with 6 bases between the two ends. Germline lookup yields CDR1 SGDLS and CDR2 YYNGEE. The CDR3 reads CASSVGGYQETQYF. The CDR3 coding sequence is TGTGCCAGCAGCGTAGGAGGGTACCAAGAGACCCAGTACTTC.